The 8 T cell receptor beta chains presented below share a single source sample, sequenced in a study of spatial heterogeneity in lung cancer (dated by TCRdb to the late 2010s). Libraries were made using 5' RACE. Data came from a NextSeq 500. TCRdb cleaned the public reads at Q25 with fastp, built clones with MiXCR and kept in-frame beta chains. Rows are unified per CDR3 protein, each entry keeping the most common DNA and genes. The table for this sample lists roughly 16,000 distinct CDR3 sequences; around 5.9% of them were counted only once. The top ten constitute roughly 23% of the sample. This specimen's time point label, interpreted: blood at routine non-recurrence follow-up after resection. The specimen comprised PBMCs, sampled at follow-up. The origin of the receptors is a male donor with early-stage non-small cell lung cancer.

This clonotype is medium-sized. The chain employs TRBV29-1 and TRBJ2-7; 14 nucleotides match TRBD2. The CDR3 sequence is 16 residues long. V was pared by 7 bases and J by 2 bases, with 10 bases of the junction left unmatched. CDR1 and CDR2 from the germline V gene are SQVTM and ANQGSEA. CDR3 DNA: TGCAGCGCGGTCCAACCGGGACTAGCGGGAGCCTACGAGCAGTACTTC. The encoded protein is CSAVQPGLAGAYEQYF.

This chain links TRBV6-5 with TRBJ1-2; D is perhaps TRBD1 (5 bases). Germline values: CDR1 MNHEY, CDR2 SVGAGI. The CDR3 consists of 14 residues. With 5 bases removed from V and 8 bases from J, the gap between germline ends came to 18 bases. CDR3 protein: CASSTVAQGNGYTF. DNA for the CDR3: TGTGCCAGCAGTACCGTCGCCCAGGGCAACGGCTACACCTTC.

By proportion, this clonotype is medium-sized (0.01 to 0.1%). The rearrangement links TRBV27 to TRBJ2-2, with a tentative D call TRBD1 (6 bases). The CDR3 extends over 14 amino acids. V was pared by 6 bases and J by 4 bases, with 12 bases between. Germline V gene data show CDR1 as MNHEY and CDR2 as SMNVEV (reference sequence). The CDR3 loop reads CASSLGRGTGELFF. The CDR3 region has the DNA TGTGCCAGCAGCCTGGGCAGGGGCACCGGGGAGCTGTTTTTT.

There are many counts of this clonotype. CDR3 protein: CASSTPTGVGTDTQYF. For the CDR3, the DNA is TGTGCCAGCAGCACTCCGACAGGGGTCGGTACAGATACGCAGTATTTT. The chain carries TRBV6-2 or TRBV6-3 and TRBJ2-3, with 8 bases lining up with TRBD1. Germline V gene sequence: CDR1 MNHEY, CDR2 SVGEGT. The CDR3 is 16 amino acids. The J segment lost 3 bases and the V segment lost 6 bases, leaving 11 bases of the junction unmatched.

This clonotype was recorded at least ten times. The CDR3 DNA reads TGTGCCAGCAGCTTAGCCCCATCTATGGGGAATTCACCCCTCCACTTT. Its translation: CASSLAPSMGNSPLHF. This chain uses TRBV7-2 with TRBJ1-6; D is unclear. CDR3 length equals 16 residues. Germline V gives CDR1 SGHTA, CDR2 FQGNSA. V was pared by 0 bases and J by 7 bases, with 13 bases between.

This clonotype was seen repeatedly, ten times or more. This chain connects TRBV7-2 to TRBJ2-7; TRBD2 matches at 7 bases. This CDR3 has 14 amino acids. With 0 bases clipped from V and 11 bases from J, the junction kept 10 bases outside the gene matches. Germline CDR1 is SGHTA and CDR2 is FQGNSA. Written as DNA, the CDR3 is TGTGCCAGCAGCTTAGCGCTTCCCGGGGGGAGAAAGTACTTC. Residues: CASSLALPGGRKYF.

At least ten counts were recorded for this clonotype. Here the CDR3 DNA reads TGCGCCAGCAGCCAAGCCCCCAGGGGTAATTCACCCCTCCACTTT. Translated: CASSQAPRGNSPLHF. The rearrangement joins TRBV4-3 to TRBJ1-6; D possibly corresponds to TRBD1 (6 bases). V lost 1 base to trimming and J lost 6 bases, with 10 bases between them. Germline V gives CDR1 LGHNA, CDR2 YSLEER. The CDR3 has 15 amino acids.

In this sample, this clonotype is medium-sized. V is TRBV29-1 and J is TRBJ2-7; 12 positions agree with TRBD1. CDR1 SQVTM and CDR2 ANQGSEA come from the germline V gene. V shed 0 bases, J shed 5 bases, and the junction held 5 bases outside the gene matches. The CDR3 runs to 15 residues. CDR3 residues: CSVEEWDRGRDEQYF. CDR3 DNA sequence: TGCAGCGTTGAAGAATGGGACAGGGGGCGCGACGAGCAGTACTTC.